This T cell receptor beta chain was documented in a study of vaccination and CD4 T cells after COVID-19. Cultured CD4+ T cell DNA was sequenced using the Oncomine TCR Beta short-read assay. Each CDR3 protein gets one entry after TCRdb re-called the PCR reads with MiXCR. The data show 11,000 or so distinct CDR3 sequences, over 35% seen once. Trimming removed 3 bases from V and 6 bases from J; junction bases left unmatched: 8. The CDR3 has 14 amino acids. In germline, CDR1 is KGHSH, CDR2 LQKENI. Notes on this clonotype: What it recognizes is unknown.

The treatment denotes: roughly ten-day PBMC culture with coronavirus spike peptide pools or control peptides (ViraFEST assay). The sequenced material came from CD4+ T cells from blood, cultured in vitro. The chain recombines TRBV18 with TRBJ2-7; 7 bases are a match to TRBD1. The sequence derives from a human donor who had recovered from COVID-19. DNA for the CDR3: TGTGCCAGCTCACCCCGGACAGGCCCGGGCGAGCAGTACTTC. Protein sequence: CASSPRTGPGEQYF.